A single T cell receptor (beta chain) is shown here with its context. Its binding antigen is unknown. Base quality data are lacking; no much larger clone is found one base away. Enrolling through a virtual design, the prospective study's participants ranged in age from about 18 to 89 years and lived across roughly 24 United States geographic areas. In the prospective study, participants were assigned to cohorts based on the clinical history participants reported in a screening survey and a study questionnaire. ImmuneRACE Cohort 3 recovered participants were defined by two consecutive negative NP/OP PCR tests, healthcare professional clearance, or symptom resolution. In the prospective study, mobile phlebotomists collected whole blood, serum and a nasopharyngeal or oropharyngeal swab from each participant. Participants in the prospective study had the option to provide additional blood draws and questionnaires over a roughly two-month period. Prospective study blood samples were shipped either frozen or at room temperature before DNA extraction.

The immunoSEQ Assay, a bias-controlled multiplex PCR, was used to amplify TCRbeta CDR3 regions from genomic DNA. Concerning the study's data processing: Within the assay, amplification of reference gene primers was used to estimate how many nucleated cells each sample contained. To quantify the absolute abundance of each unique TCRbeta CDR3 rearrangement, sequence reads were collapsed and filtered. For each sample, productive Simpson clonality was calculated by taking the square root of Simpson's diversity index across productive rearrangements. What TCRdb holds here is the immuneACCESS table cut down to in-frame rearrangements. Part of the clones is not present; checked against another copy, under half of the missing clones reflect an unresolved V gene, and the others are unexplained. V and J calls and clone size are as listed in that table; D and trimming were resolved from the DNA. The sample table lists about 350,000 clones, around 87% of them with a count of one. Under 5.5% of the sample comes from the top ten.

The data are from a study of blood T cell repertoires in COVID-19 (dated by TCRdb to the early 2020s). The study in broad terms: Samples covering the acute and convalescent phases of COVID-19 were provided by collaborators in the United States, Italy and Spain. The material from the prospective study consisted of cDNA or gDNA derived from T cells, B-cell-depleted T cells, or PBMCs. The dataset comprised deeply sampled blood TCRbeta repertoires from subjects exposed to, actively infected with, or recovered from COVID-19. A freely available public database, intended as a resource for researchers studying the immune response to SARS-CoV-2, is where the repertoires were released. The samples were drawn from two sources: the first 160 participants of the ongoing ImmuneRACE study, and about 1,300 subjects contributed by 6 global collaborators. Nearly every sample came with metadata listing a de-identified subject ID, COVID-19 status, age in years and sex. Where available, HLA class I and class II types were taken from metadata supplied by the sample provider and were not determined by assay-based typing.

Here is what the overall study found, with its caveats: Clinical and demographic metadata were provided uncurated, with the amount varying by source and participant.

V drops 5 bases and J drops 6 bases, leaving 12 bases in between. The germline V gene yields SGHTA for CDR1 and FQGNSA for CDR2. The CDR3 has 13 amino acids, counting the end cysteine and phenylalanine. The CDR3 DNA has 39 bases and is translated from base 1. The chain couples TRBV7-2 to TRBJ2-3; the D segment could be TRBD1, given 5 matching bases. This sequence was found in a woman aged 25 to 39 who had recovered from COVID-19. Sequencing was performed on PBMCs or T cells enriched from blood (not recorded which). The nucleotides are TGTGCCAGCAGCCCCCACAGGACCGATACGCAGTATTTT. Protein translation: CASSPHRTDTQYF.